The rows below give T cell receptor beta chains drawn from one sample of a study of T cell responses to AZD1222 COVID-19 vaccine. This table comes from immunoSEQ multiplex PCR, and its TCRdb copy is limited to in-frame clones, with some not included. This sample has under 140,000 clones; 81% occur once, and the top ten carry 3.5% to 5.5%. The specimen was peripheral blood, collected on day 0 of AZD1222 vaccination. The receptor set was obtained from an adult in good health. Each CDR3 is given with its conserved first and last residue.

j_call	v_call	cdr3_aa
TRBJ2-7	TRBV3-1/TRBV3-2	CASSMRGGEQYF
TRBJ2-5	TRBV7-2	CASSSPLAGVRKTQYF
TRBJ2-4	TRBV5-1	CASSLGQGPKNIQYF
TRBJ1-3	TRBV6-5	CASTLGQYSGNTIYF
TRBJ1-2	TRBV9	CASSVADAHLYGYTF
TRBJ1-1	TRBV28	CASSRVGGNSAAFF
TRBJ1-6	TRBV6-5	CASSYSNSPLHF
TRBJ1-2	TRBV11-3	CASSSNLGTGYYGYTF
TRBJ2-7	TRBV9	CASSVFIDGEQYF
TRBJ2-1	TRBV18	CASSPSGGDNEQFF
TRBJ2-3	TRBV5-1	CASSLALAGALTSTDTQYF
TRBJ1-5	TRBV30	CAWSDYSNQPQHF
TRBJ2-5	TRBV6-5	CAATKGGSSQETQYF
TRBJ2-5	TRBV2	CASRGAGGVRETQYF
TRBJ1-1	TRBV28	CASSFSRMGNTEAFF
TRBJ2-7	TRBV30	CAWRGTSGYYEQYF
TRBJ2-1	TRBV7-8	CASSLKQPRGDNEQFF
TRBJ2-5	TRBV27	CASSPRDYQETQYF
TRBJ1-4	TRBV7-9	CASTTDSLGEKLFF
TRBJ2-3	TRBV11-2	CASSLLAVSTDTQYF
TRBJ2-7	TRBV10-3	CAISPELAGLRNSYEQYF
TRBJ2-7	TRBV28	CASGTSGGIYEQYF
TRBJ2-3	TRBV5-1	CASSSGLATDTQYF
TRBJ2-1	TRBV28	CASSEPTSGTGDEQFF
TRBJ1-2	TRBV2	CASSARQATEDGYTF
TRBJ2-7	TRBV4-1	CASSQGTAAFDYEQYF
TRBJ1-2	TRBV29-1	CSVKGGDGYTF
TRBJ2-1	TRBV20-1	CSGEYNEQFF
TRBJ2-7	TRBV28	CASRGTGEQYF
TRBJ1-1	TRBV28	CASSPTRVRRGDTEAFF
TRBJ2-7	TRBV7-2	CASRDKGLGKYEQYF
TRBJ2-1	TRBV6-5	CASSPKDRPEFF
TRBJ2-1	TRBV18	CASSRTENNEQFF
TRBJ1-1	TRBV4-1	CASSVLSYTEAFF
TRBJ1-1	TRBV6-5	CASSLGGGLNTEAFF
TRBJ1-1	TRBV2	CASRIGFLDTEAFF
TRBJ2-3	TRBV9	CASSQREREIHGTQYF
TRBJ1-2	TRBV12-3/TRBV12-4	CASSGQTGVDYTF
TRBJ1-3	TRBV30	CAWRETGTASGNTIYF
TRBJ2-2	TRBV20-1	CSASSRETGELFF